This is a list of T cell receptor beta chains from one sample in a study of TIL therapy for anti-PD-1-resistant metastatic lung cancer. Repertoires were generated with immunoSEQ multiplex PCR, while TCRdb's copy carries only in-frame clones and drops some. The repertoire holds about 60,000 clones, with 69% as singletons. Sequencing was performed on blood, taken at baseline. These receptors originate from a person between 25 and 80 years old with non-small cell lung cancer. Both conserved end residues are part of each CDR3. A D gene is named only where the DNA matches it firmly. Size tells how often a clone was seen (once, few, many) or the class of an expanded clone, and some rows leave it out.

V gene,J gene,D gene,clone size,CDR3 DNA,CDR3 protein
TRBV5-5,TRBJ2-3,.,.,TGTGCCAGCAGCTTGGGGGGGCGCGACACAGATACGCAGTATTTT,CASSLGGRDTDTQYF
TRBV5-1,TRBJ1-5,TRBD1,medium-sized,TGCGCCAGCAGCTTGGGGACAGGGGGCCCCAATCAGCCCCAGCATTTT,CASSLGTGGPNQPQHF
TRBV6-5,TRBJ1-1,.,.,TGTGCCAGCAGCCCCGCGGGGAACACTGAAGCTTTCTTT,CASSPAGNTEAFF
TRBV19,TRBJ1-2,.,few,TGTGCCAGTACGACCGAAGGGGCGTTCTATGGCTACACCTTC,CASTTEGAFYGYTF
TRBV6-5,TRBJ1-1,.,.,TGTGCCAGCAGCAGAGCCTCAGGCACTGAAGCTTTCTTT,CASSRASGTEAFF
TRBV11-3,TRBJ1-1,.,.,TGTGCCAGCAGCTTAGATTACACTGAAGCTTTCTTT,CASSLDYTEAFF
TRBV6-6,TRBJ1-1,.,.,TGTGCCAGCGTACCCGGGCCAGGTTCTAAGGCTGAAGCTTTCTTT,CASVPGPGSKAEAFF
TRBV11-2,TRBJ1-1,.,once,TGTGCCAGCAGCCCATACCCCACTGAAGCTTTCTTT,CASSPYPTEAFF
TRBV19,TRBJ2-3,.,.,TGTGCCAGTAGTAGTATGACCCGCACAGATACGCAGTATTTT,CASSSMTRTDTQYF
TRBV5-1,TRBJ1-2,TRBD1,.,TGCGCCAGCAGCCTCAACGCCCGGGACAGGGGGTTTGGCTACACCTTC,CASSLNARDRGFGYTF
TRBV5-4,TRBJ1-4,.,.,TGTGCCAGCAGCTTGGAGGATGGGGAGAATGAAAAACTGTTTTTT,CASSLEDGENEKLFF
TRBV14,TRBJ2-7,.,.,TGTGCCAGCAATGACGGGAGCTCCTACGAGCAGTACTTC,CASNDGSSYEQYF
TRBV5-5,TRBJ1-2,.,.,TGTGCCAGCAGCTTGGGCAGCTATGGCTACACCTTC,CASSLGSYGYTF
TRBV5-6,TRBJ2-1,TRBD2,.,TGTGCCAGCAGCTTGGGACTAGCGGCGGCCTACAATGAGCAGTTCTTC,CASSLGLAAAYNEQFF
TRBV5-1,TRBJ2-1,TRBD2,.,TGCGCCAGCAGCACCGGAACTAGCGGGAGTTCTGATGAGCAGTTCTTC,CASSTGTSGSSDEQFF
TRBV9,TRBJ1-1,.,few,TGTGCCAGCAGCGTAGTTTCCAACACTGAAGCTTTCTTT,CASSVVSNTEAFF
TRBV10-3,TRBJ2-7,TRBD2,.,TGTGCCACGACCGGGACTAGCCACGAGCAGTACTTC,CATTGTSHEQYF
TRBV28,TRBJ2-7,.,.,TGTGCCAGCAGAACAGGGCCCGTTGGGTCCTACGAGCAGTACTTC,CASRTGPVGSYEQYF
TRBV5-1,TRBJ2-3,.,.,TGCGCCAGCAGCGGACAGAGCACAGATACGCAGTATTTT,CASSGQSTDTQYF
TRBV11-2,TRBJ2-3,.,.,TGTGCCAGCAGCTTCCCTGCAGATACGCAGTATTTT,CASSFPADTQYF
TRBV30,TRBJ1-3,TRBD1,few,TGTGCCTGGAGAGCACAGGGGGGAAACACCATATATTTT,CAWRAQGGNTIYF
TRBV5-4,TRBJ1-1,TRBD1,few,TGTGCCAGCAGCTTGTCCAGGGGGCCCGAATCGAACACTGAAGCTTTCTTT,CASSLSRGPESNTEAFF
TRBV7-2,TRBJ1-3,.,few,TGTGCCAGCAGCTTGGGGGGCTCTGGAAACACCATATATTTT,CASSLGGSGNTIYF
TRBV9,TRBJ2-1,.,once,TGTGCCAGCAGCGCTACAGGACAGTTTTACAATGAGCAGTTCTTC,CASSATGQFYNEQFF
TRBV5-1,TRBJ2-5,.,.,TGCGCCAGCAGCTTGGGACAATTTCAAGAGACCCAGTACTTC,CASSLGQFQETQYF
TRBV5-5,TRBJ1-4,.,.,TGTGCCAGCAGCTTGTTCGCGGCAACTAATGAAAAACTGTTTTTT,CASSLFAATNEKLFF
TRBV19,TRBJ1-2,.,.,TGTGCCAGTAGTCGTGGCTCGACAGATCCCTATGGCTACACCTTC,CASSRGSTDPYGYTF
TRBV30,TRBJ1-5,.,few,TGTGCCTGGAGCTTGCCGCGTTCCTCCTCCAAGCCCCAGCATTTT,CAWSLPRSSSKPQHF
TRBV2,TRBJ1-2,.,.,TGTGCCACCTCAACGAACAGGCCTAACTATGGCTACACCTTC,CATSTNRPNYGYTF
TRBV7-9,TRBJ2-3,TRBD2,.,TGTGCCAGCAGCTCGAGCGGGGAGACAGATACGCAGTATTTT,CASSSSGETDTQYF
TRBV4-2,TRBJ2-7,.,.,TGTGCCAGCAGCCGAAGCCTTCTCCACGAGCAGTACTTC,CASSRSLLHEQYF
TRBV7-9,TRBJ1-4,.,once,TGTGCCAGCAGATTCGATTTTGGGCCCGGTAGGGCTAATGAAAAACTGTTTTTT,CASRFDFGPGRANEKLFF
TRBV5-1,TRBJ2-2,TRBD1,.,TGCGCCAGCAGCTGGGACAGGGAAACCGGGGAGCTGTTTTTT,CASSWDRETGELFF
TRBV6-6,TRBJ2-7,.,.,TGTGCCAGCAGTTACTACGGACCCCCCTACGAGCAGTACTTC,CASSYYGPPYEQYF
TRBV5-1,TRBJ1-2,.,.,TGCGCCAGCAGCAGAGACCGAGCCTATGGCTACACCTTC,CASSRDRAYGYTF
TRBV11-3,TRBJ2-1,TRBD2,few,TGTGCCAGCAGCTTTTTAGCGGGGGGGGAGCAGTTCTTC,CASSFLAGGEQFF
TRBV30,TRBJ2-7,TRBD2,.,TGTGCCTGGAGTTCACTAGCGGAAAACTCCTACGAGCAGTACTTC,CAWSSLAENSYEQYF
TRBV7-8,TRBJ2-7,.,.,TGTGCCAGCAACAGTCAGGGGAGCTCCTACGAGCAGTACTTC,CASNSQGSSYEQYF
TRBV4-1,TRBJ2-7,.,once,TGCGCCAGCAGCCAAGATCCGGGGGTTACAACGAGCTGGTACTTC,CASSQDPGVTTSWYF
TRBV6-4,TRBJ1-1,TRBD1,.,TGTGCCAGCAGGCAACAGGGGAGCAAGGCTGAAGCTTTCTTT,CASRQQGSKAEAFF
TRBV5-1,TRBJ2-5,TRBD2,.,TGCGCCAGCAGCCTCCGAGCGGGGGGGCAAGAGACCCAGTACTTC,CASSLRAGGQETQYF
TRBV5-5,TRBJ2-5,TRBD2,.,TGTGCCAGCAGCTTGGTGTTAGCGGGAGAAGAGACCCAGTACTTC,CASSLVLAGEETQYF
TRBV11-3,TRBJ2-7,.,.,TGTGCCAGCAGCCAGCTATCGGGACGCGACCCCTACGAGCAGTACTTC,CASSQLSGRDPYEQYF
TRBV15,TRBJ1-1,.,few,TGTGCCACCAGCAGGACTTGGGACACTGAAGCTTTCTTT,CATSRTWDTEAFF
TRBV5-1,TRBJ1-4,TRBD1,.,TGCGCCAGCAGCATACAAGGGAGGACAGGGGTTGAAAAACTGTTTTTT,CASSIQGRTGVEKLFF